This passage covers 8 T cell receptor beta chains from one sample sequenced in a study of cytomegalovirus exposure and HLA in healthy donors. PCR involved 60 Vbeta and 13 Jbeta primers. The assay was immunoSEQ multiplex PCR, and TCRdb's table has in-frame clones only and misses some. Here the sample spans over 80,000 clones, roughly 80% being singletons. Material for sequencing was PBMCs. These receptors were obtained from a man aged 35 to 55 in good health and CMV-seronegative.

J is TRBJ2-2 and V is TRBV7-3; the D is unclear. The CDR3 is made up of 14 amino acids. The germline V gene encodes CDR1 SGHTA and CDR2 FQGTGA. V was trimmed by 1 base and J by 1 base, leaving 4 bases between them. The CDR3 sequence is CASSLIVNTGELFF. CDR3 coding DNA: TGTGCCAGCAGCTTAATAGTGAACACCGGGGAGCTGTTTTTT.

The chain couples TRBV18 to TRBJ2-3; 15 bases line up with TRBD2. Germline lookup yields CDR1 KGHSH and CDR2 LQKENI. The CDR3 sequence is 18 residues long. The trim removed 0 bases at V and 0 bases at J, leaving 1 base unmatched. CDR3 in DNA: TGTGCCAGCTCACCACCGGGGACTAGCGGGGGGAGCACAGATACGCAGTATTTT. Protein sequence: CASSPPGTSGGSTDTQYF.

CDR3 sequence: CASSQESSGGAIGTQYF. Here the CDR3 DNA reads TGTGCCAGCAGCCAGGAGTCCAGCGGGGGGGCGATAGGTACGCAGTATTTT. This rearrangement joins TRBV4-2 to TRBJ2-3, with TRBD2 matching 10 bases. CDR3 length equals 17 residues. Looked up from germline, CDR1 is LGHNA and CDR2 is YNFKEQ. V shed 3 bases, J shed 8 bases, and the junction held 14 bases outside the gene matches.

The J gene is TRBJ1-6, the V gene TRBV10-3, with 9 bases fitting TRBD1. With 6 bases clipped from V and 10 bases from J, the junction kept 10 bases outside the gene matches. The CDR3 is 15 residues long. CDR1 is ENHRY, CDR2 SYGVKD, per germline. DNA for the CDR3: TGTGCCATCAGGGACCCGGGACAGGGAGAATCACCCCTCCACTTT. This sequence encodes CAIRDPGQGESPLHF.

This clone has more than one count but fewer than ten. The chain uses TRBV6-4 and TRBJ2-1, with TRBD2 matching 9 bases. Unmatched junction bases numbered 2, after V lost 3 bases and J lost 5 bases. Per the germline V gene, CDR1 is MRHNA and CDR2 is SNTAGT. The CDR3 runs to 14 residues. CDR3 sequence: CASSEAGGHNEQFF. In DNA form, the CDR3 reads TGTGCCAGCAGTGAAGCGGGGGGACACAATGAGCAGTTCTTC.

J is TRBJ2-7 and V is TRBV5-6; 10 bases are shared with TRBD2. The CDR3 is 16 residues long. V lost 4 bases to trimming and J lost 2 bases; unmatched junction nucleotides: 9. Germline values: CDR1 SGHDT, CDR2 YYEEEE. The CDR3 spells CASSPGAGTSAYEQYF. CDR3 sequence (DNA): TGTGCCAGCAGCCCGGGGGCCGGGACTAGCGCCTACGAGCAGTACTTC. Full variable domain (missing parts from reference TRBV5-6 and TRBJ2-7): DAGVTQSPTHLIKTRGQQVTLRCSPKSGHDTVSWYQQALGQGPQFIFQYYEEEERQRGNFPDRFSGHQFPNYSSELNVNALLLGDSALYLCASSPGAGTSAYEQYFGPGTRLTVT.

This clone appeared a few times. The chain employs TRBV4-2 and TRBJ2-2, with TRBD2 as a possible D gene (6 bases). Germline V lookup: CDR1 LGHNA, CDR2 YNFKEQ. Trimming took off 0 bases at V and 5 bases at J, with 7 bases between the two ends. The CDR3 is made up of 14 amino acids. The CDR3 spells CASSQDGGTGELFF. CDR3 nucleotide sequence: TGTGCCAGCAGCCAAGATGGAGGGACCGGGGAGCTGTTTTTT.

Only a few counts were recorded for this clone. The rearrangement uses TRBV9 and TRBJ1-5; tentative D call: TRBD1 (6 bases). Germline assignment: CDR1 SGDLS and CDR2 YYNGEE. Trimming removed 4 bases at V and 0 bases at J, with 14 bases between. The CDR3 covers 16 residues. The CDR3 nucleotides are TGTGCCAGCAGCAGGGGGGGAAGGAATAGCAATCAGCCCCAGCATTTT. Translating it yields CASSRGGRNSNQPQHF.